This T cell receptor (beta chain) was identified during a study of blood T cell repertoires in COVID-19. Study context: Donors in the United States, Italy and Spain gave samples during acute or convalescent COVID-19.

How the authors handled the data: Amplification of reference gene primers was used by the study to estimate nucleated cell counts. Produced via immunoSEQ multiplex PCR; TCRdb's table is partial and in-frame only. V, J and clone size were drawn from that table, and D and trimming were deduced from the DNA. The sample includes roughly 190,000 clones, over 80% seen only once; the top ten take 7.8%. V was clipped by 7 bases and J by 4 bases, with 11 bases between them. Germline V gives CDR1 MNHEY, CDR2 SVGAGI. This CDR3 spans 13 amino acids. The rearrangement links TRBV6-5 to TRBJ1-5, with unresolved D. The clonotype comes from a woman aged 55-69 years with COVID-19, enrolled during active disease. Sequenced sample: peripheral blood. For the CDR3, the DNA is TGTGCCAGCACTACGAGGGAAAATCAGCCCCAGCATTTT. Its protein is CASTTRENQPQHF.